These T cell receptor beta chains were read from a single sample in a study of vaccination and CD4 T cells after COVID-19. Each CDR3 protein gets one entry after TCRdb re-called the PCR reads with MiXCR. The sample includes approximately 11,000 distinct CDR3 sequences, about two fifths of them seen just once. These receptors lack a known antigen. Sequencing input: CD4+ T cells from blood, cultured in vitro. These receptors were taken from a human donor who had recovered from COVID-19. Each CDR3 is given with its conserved first and last residue. Fields, in order: V gene, J gene, clone size, D gene, CDR3 DNA, CDR3 protein. A D gene is named only where the DNA matches it firmly. Where a row states a size, it is once, few, many or the class of an expanded clone; other rows omit it.

TRBV15	TRBJ1-2	few	NA	TGTGCCACCAAGGGAGGGCCTAGTTATGGCTACACCTTC	CATKGGPSYGYTF
TRBV10-3	TRBJ2-7	few	TRBD1	TGTGCCATCAGCCTGGGACAGGGGATTGCCGAGCAGTACTTC	CAISLGQGIAEQYF
TRBV4-1	TRBJ2-1	large	TRBD2	TGCGCCAGCAGGCCGGGACTAGCGGGGTCCAATGAGCAGTTCTTC	CASRPGLAGSNEQFF
TRBV19	TRBJ1-6	NA	NA	TGTGCCAGTAGTATACGCGCGGACTCATCACCCCTCCACTTT	CASSIRADSSPLHF
TRBV2	TRBJ2-7	once	TRBD1	TGTGCCAGCAGAGGACAGGGGGCCTACGAGCAGTACTTC	CASRGQGAYEQYF
TRBV7-2	TRBJ2-7	few	NA	TGTGCCAGCAGCCCGGGCCCCCCTTTCTCCTACGAGCAGTACTTC	CASSPGPPFSYEQYF
TRBV7-9	TRBJ1-6	NA	NA	TGCGCCAGCAGCTCCTCCGCGGGGGGAGGTCATAATTCACCCCTCCACTTT	CASSSSAGGGHNSPLHF
TRBV15	TRBJ2-1	NA	TRBD1	TGTGCCACCAGCAGAGGGGGTCGACAGGGTTTGAATGAGCAGTTCTTC	CATSRGGRQGLNEQFF
TRBV6-5	TRBJ1-5	few	NA	TGTGCCAGCAGTTACTCGACAGCTACAAGCAATCAGCCCCAGCATTTT	CASSYSTATSNQPQHF
TRBV5-1	TRBJ2-2	few	NA	TGCGCCAGCAGCTTGGAAGCAGGGGCGTCCGGGGAGCTGTTTTTT	CASSLEAGASGELFF
TRBV24-1	TRBJ2-5	few	TRBD2	TGTGCCACCAGTGATTGGACTAGCGGGAGACAGACCCAGTACTTC	CATSDWTSGRQTQYF
TRBV20-1	TRBJ2-3	NA	NA	TGCAGTGCTAGTAGGGGGGACTTATCCACAGATACGCAGTATTTT	CSASRGDLSTDTQYF
TRBV20-1	TRBJ2-7	NA	TRBD1	TGCAGTGCTAGAGAAATAGGGACAGGTAACGAGCAGTACTTC	CSAREIGTGNEQYF
TRBV4-2	TRBJ1-2	few	TRBD1	TGTGCCAGCAGCCAACCCGGGACAGTCTATGGCTACACCTTC	CASSQPGTVYGYTF
TRBV20-1	TRBJ1-1	few	TRBD1	TGCAGTGCATCGGACAGGGATGGTGTGAACACTGAAGCTTTCTTT	CSASDRDGVNTEAFF
TRBV6-1	TRBJ1-5	NA	NA	TGTGCCAGCAGTACGGCAGGGACGAATCAGCCCCAGCATTTT	CASSTAGTNQPQHF
TRBV5-6	TRBJ2-7	NA	NA	TGTGCCAGCAGCCGGGTCTCTCTGCACGAGCAGTACTTC	CASSRVSLHEQYF
TRBV7-9	TRBJ2-7	NA	TRBD2	TGTGCCAGCAGCCAGAGGGGAGGGGAGACTAGCGGGAGACCTAGGGAGCAGTACTTC	CASSQRGGETSGRPREQYF
TRBV10-2	TRBJ1-5	few	NA	TGCGCCAGCAGCCCCTCGGACAGCAATCAGCCCCAGCATTTT	CASSPSDSNQPQHF
TRBV20-1	TRBJ1-2	NA	NA	TGCAGTGCTAGACCCCACAGGGTCGACTATGGCTACACCTTC	CSARPHRVDYGYTF
TRBV10-3	TRBJ1-5	NA	NA	TGTGCCATCAGTGACAGCAATCAGCCCCAGCATTTT	CAISDSNQPQHF
TRBV2	TRBJ1-6	few	NA	TGTGCCAGCACCGGGGCCCTCTATAATTCACCCCTCCACTTT	CASTGALYNSPLHF
TRBV11-3	TRBJ2-1	NA	NA	TGTGCCAGCAGCCCAGACAGGAATGAGCAGTTCTTC	CASSPDRNEQFF
TRBV19	TRBJ1-2	NA	NA	TGTGCCAGTAGTATAAAAGCAGATCGGTCCTATGGCTACACCTTC	CASSIKADRSYGYTF
TRBV6-1	TRBJ1-2	few	TRBD1	TGTGCCAGCAGTGCGCCAATCAGGGGGCATAAGGGCTACACCTTC	CASSAPIRGHKGYTF
TRBV28	TRBJ1-5	NA	NA	TGTGCCACTCACGGGACCAATCAGCCCCAGCATTTT	CATHGTNQPQHF
TRBV5-4	TRBJ1-5	NA	NA	TGTGCCAGCAGCTTGGGGGGCACTAATCAGCCCCAGCATTTT	CASSLGGTNQPQHF
TRBV12-5	TRBJ2-5	NA	TRBD2	TGTGCTAGTGGGTCCGGGACTAGCGGGGGGAAAGAGACCCAGTACTTC	CASGSGTSGGKETQYF
TRBV6-5	TRBJ2-3	NA	NA	TGTGCCAGCAGTTCCCCCCTCCGCCCCGATACGCAGTATTTT	CASSSPLRPDTQYF